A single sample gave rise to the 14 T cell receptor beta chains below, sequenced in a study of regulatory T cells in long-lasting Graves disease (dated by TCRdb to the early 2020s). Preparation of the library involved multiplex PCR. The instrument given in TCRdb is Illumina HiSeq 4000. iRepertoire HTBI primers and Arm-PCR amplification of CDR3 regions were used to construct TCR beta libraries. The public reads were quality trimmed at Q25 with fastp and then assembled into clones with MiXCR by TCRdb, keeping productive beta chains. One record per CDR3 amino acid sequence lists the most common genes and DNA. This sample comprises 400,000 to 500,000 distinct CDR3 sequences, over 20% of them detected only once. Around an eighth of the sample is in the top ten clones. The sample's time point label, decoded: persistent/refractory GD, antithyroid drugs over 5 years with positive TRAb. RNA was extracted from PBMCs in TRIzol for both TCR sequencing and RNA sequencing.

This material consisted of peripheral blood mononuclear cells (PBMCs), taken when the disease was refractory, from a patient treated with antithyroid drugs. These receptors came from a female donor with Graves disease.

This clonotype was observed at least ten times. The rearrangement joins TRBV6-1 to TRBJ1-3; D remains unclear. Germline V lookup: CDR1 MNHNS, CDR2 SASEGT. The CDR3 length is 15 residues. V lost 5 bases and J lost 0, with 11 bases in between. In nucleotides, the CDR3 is TGTGCCAGCAGTAGCGAGGGAGGCTCTGGAAACACCATATATTTT. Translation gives CASSSEGGSGNTIYF.

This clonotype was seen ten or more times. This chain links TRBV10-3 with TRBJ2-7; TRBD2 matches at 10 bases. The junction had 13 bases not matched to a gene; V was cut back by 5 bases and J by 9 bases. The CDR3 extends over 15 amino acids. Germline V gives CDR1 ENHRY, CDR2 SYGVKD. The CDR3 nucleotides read TGTGCCATCAGTACACTAGCGGGACAGTCTTTGGGGCAGTACTTC. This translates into CAISTLAGQSLGQYF.

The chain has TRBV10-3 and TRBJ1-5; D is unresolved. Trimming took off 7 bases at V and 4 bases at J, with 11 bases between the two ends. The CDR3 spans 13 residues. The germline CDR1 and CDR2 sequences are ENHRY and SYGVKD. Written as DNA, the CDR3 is TGTGCCATCAAGGGCGGACCTAATCAGCCCCAGCATTTT. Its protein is CAIKGGPNQPQHF.

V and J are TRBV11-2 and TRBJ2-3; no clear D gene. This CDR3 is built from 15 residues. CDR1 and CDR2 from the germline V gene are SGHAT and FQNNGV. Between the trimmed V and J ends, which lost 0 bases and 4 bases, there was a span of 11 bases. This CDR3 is CASSLEPDSADTQYF. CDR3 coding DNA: TGTGCCAGCAGCTTAGAACCAGATTCTGCAGATACGCAGTATTTT.

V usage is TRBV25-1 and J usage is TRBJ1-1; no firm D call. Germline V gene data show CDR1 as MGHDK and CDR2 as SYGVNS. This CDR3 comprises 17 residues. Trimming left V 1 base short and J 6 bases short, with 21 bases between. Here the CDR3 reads CASSEFFGRYPEAEAFF. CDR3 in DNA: TGTGCCAGCAGTGAATTTTTCGGCAGATACCCTGAGGCTGAAGCTTTCTTT.

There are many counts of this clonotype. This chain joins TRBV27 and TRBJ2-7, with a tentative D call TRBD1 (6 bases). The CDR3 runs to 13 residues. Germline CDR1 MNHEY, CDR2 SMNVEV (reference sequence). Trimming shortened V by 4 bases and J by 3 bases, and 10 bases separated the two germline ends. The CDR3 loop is CASSSGTNYEQYF. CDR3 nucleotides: TGTGCCAGCAGTTCCGGGACAAACTACGAGCAGTACTTC.

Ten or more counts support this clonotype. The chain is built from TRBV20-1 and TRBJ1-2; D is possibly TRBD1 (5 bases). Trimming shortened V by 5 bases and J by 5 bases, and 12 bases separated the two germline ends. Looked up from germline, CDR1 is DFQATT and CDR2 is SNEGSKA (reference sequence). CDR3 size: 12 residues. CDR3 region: CSALTEKYGYTF. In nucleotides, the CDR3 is TGCAGTGCTCTGACAGAAAAATATGGCTACACCTTC.

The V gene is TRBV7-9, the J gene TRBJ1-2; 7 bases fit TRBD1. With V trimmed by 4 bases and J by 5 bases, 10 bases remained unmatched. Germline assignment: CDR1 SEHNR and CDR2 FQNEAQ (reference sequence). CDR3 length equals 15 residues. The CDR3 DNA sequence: TGTGCCAGCAGCTCGCAGGGGGATCTACTATATGGCTACACCTTC. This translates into CASSSQGDLLYGYTF.

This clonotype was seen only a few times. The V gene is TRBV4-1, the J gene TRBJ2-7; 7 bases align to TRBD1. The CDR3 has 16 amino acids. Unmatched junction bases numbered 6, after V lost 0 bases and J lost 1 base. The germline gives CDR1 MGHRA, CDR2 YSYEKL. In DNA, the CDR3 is TGCGCCAGCAGCCAAGATAGGACAGGCAGGTCCTACGAGCAGTACTTC. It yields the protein CASSQDRTGRSYEQYF.

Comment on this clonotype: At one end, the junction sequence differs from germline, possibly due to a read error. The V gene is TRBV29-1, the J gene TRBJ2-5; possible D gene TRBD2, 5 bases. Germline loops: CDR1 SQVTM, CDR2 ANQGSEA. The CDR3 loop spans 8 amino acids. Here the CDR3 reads CSTGELHF. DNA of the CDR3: TGCAGCACCGGGGAGTTGCACTTC.

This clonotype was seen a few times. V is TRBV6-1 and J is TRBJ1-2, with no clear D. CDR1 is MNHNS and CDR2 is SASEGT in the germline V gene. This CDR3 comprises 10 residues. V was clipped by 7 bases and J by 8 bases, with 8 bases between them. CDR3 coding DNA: TGTGCCAGCAAGCACCGAGGCTACACCTTC. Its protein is CASKHRGYTF.

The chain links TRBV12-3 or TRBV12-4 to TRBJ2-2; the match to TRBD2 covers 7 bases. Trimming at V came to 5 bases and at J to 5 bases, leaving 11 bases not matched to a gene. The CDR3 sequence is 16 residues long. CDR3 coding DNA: TGTGCCAGCAGTCCTCTAGCGGAACGGGGTACCGGGGAGCTGTTTTTT. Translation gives CASSPLAERGTGELFF.

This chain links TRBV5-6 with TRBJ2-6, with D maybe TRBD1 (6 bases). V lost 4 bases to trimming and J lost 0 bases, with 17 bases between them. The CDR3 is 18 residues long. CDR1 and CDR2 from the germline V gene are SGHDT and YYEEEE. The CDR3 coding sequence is TGTGCCAGCAGCCTCGGACAGAATCCTTACTCTGGGGCCAACGTCCTGACTTTC. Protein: CASSLGQNPYSGANVLTF.

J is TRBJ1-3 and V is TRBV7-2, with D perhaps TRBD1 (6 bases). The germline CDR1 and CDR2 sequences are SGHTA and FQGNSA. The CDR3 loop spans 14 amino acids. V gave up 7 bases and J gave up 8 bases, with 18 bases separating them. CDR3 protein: CASTIGQTSHTIYF. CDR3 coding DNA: TGTGCCAGCACGATAGGACAGACTTCTCACACCATATATTTT.